This TCR beta chain was captured by sequencing in a study of T cells in Graves' hyperthyroidism and ophthalmopathy. This clonotype showed up many times. Patients aged 18 to 65 had newly diagnosed hyperthyroidism lasting under 2 months. Using 9.5 to 10 ml of fresh peripheral blood, PBMCs were prepared. CDR3 length: 14 amino acids. Germline CDR1 MNHEY, CDR2 SVGEGT. V lost 3 bases and J lost 2, with 10 bases in between. RNA transcripts provided the source from which TCR beta CDR3 regions were amplified. RT-PCR in the first round (using the HTBI primer set) targeted the TCR CDR3. TCRdb used MiXCR to reprocess the multiplex PCR reads, holding one entry per CDR3 protein. The sample includes a few hundred thousand distinct CDR3 sequences, roughly 13% of them seen just once.

Specimen: blood. The origin of this receptor is a woman in her late teens or twenties with Graves' hyperthyroidism. The V gene is TRBV6-2 or TRBV6-3, the J gene TRBJ1-1; D is unclear. The chain's CDR3 is CASSYEFDNTEAFF. The DNA for the CDR3 is TGTGCCAGCAGTTATGAGTTCGATAACACTGAAGCTTTCTTT.